The clone carrying this TCR beta chain occurred once. These data originate in a study of OX40 agonist ivuxolimab in advanced cancers. The V and J ends lost 4 bases and 4 bases respectively, with 19 bases between them. The CDR3 is made up of 16 amino acids. Per germline, CDR1 LGHNA and CDR2 YNFKEQ. Repertoires were generated with immunoSEQ multiplex PCR, while TCRdb's copy carries only in-frame clones and drops some. The profile shows approximately 90,000 clones, about 88% of them singletons. The sequence was obtained from an adult with an advanced solid tumor such as melanoma, head and neck, liver or kidney cancer. The chain links TRBV4-2 to TRBJ1-1; TRBD1 is a possible D gene (6 bases). The sample consisted of CD4+ or CD8+ T cells sorted from blood, taken in a trial of the OX40 agonist ivuxolimab. The CDR3 region is CASSPRVSGVTTEAFF. CDR3 bases: TGTGCCAGCAGCCCCAGGGTGTCAGGGGTGACCACTGAAGCTTTCTTT.